Included here is one T cell receptor (beta chain) sequence, with context. In the source study's methods: For nucleated cells, counts were estimated from reference gene primer amplification. TCRdb keeps only in-frame clones here, not all; method: immunoSEQ multiplex PCR. Clone size and the V and J calls come from that table; the DNA yielded D and trimming. This table holds 90,000 to 100,000 clones, roughly 86% found once. The data originate from a study of blood T cell repertoires in COVID-19. Study-level information: Sites across the United States, Italy and Spain contributed samples from acute and convalescent COVID-19. The cDNA or gDNA used as material had been derived from T cells, B-cell-depleted T cells, or PBMCs.

The CDR3 runs to 16 residues. The V gene's germline CDR1 is MNHEY and CDR2 SVGAGI. The junction had 5 bases not matched to a gene; V was cut back by 0 bases and J by 1 base. The chain is built from TRBV6-5 and TRBJ2-5, with TRBD2 matching over 7 bases. The clonotype originates from a man aged 50 to 59 with acute or convalescent COVID-19. The specimen sequenced was peripheral blood. CDR3 residues: CASSYSLWEGQETQYF. CDR3 sequence (DNA): TGTGCCAGCAGTTACTCTTTATGGGAGGGCCAAGAGACCCAGTACTTC.